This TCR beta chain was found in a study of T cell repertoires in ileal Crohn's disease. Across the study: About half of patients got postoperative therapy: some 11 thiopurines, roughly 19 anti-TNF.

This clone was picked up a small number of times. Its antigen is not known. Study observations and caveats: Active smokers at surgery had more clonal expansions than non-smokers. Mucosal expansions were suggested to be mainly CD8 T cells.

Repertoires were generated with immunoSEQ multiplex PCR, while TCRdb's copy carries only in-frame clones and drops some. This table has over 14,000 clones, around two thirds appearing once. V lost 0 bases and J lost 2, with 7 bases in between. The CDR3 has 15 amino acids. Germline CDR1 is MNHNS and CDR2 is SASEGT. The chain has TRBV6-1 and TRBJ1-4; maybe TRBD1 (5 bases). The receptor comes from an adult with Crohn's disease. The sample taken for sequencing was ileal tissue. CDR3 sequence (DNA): TGTGCCAGCAGTGAAGCCGGGGGGACTAATGAAAAACTGTTTTTT. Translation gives CASSEAGGTNEKLFF.